This passage covers 32 T cell receptor beta chains from one sample sequenced in a study of shared clonotypes between healthy human individuals (dated by TCRdb to about 2020). Libraries were built with the immunoSEQ multiplex PCR assay. In its TCRdb copy, this immuneACCESS table keeps in-frame sequences only and misses some clones. Where compared with another copy, unresolved V genes explain less than half of these, and the others have no known cause. The sample table contains hundreds of thousands of clones; only one count was recorded for 95% to 97% of them. The top ten hold 0.11% of the sample. CD8 naive samples were CD45RO-negative cells positively selected for CCR7, giving a CD45RA+CCR7+ population that excluded TemRA cells. Sequenced sample: naive CD8+ T cells sorted from blood. This specimen's cell subset or site label, interpreted: CD45RA+CCR7+. Every receptor here comes from a woman aged 30 to 39 in good health.

This rearrangement joins TRBV7-2 to TRBJ2-7, with D possibly being TRBD1 (5 bases). This CDR3 has 14 amino acids. Trimming removed 2 bases at V and 3 bases at J, with 11 bases between. Germline V gives CDR1 SGHTA, CDR2 FQGNSA. The DNA for the CDR3 is TGTGCCAGCAGCTTAAGGGGCAGTGACTACGAGCAGTACTTC. This gives the protein CASSLRGSDYEQYF.

This chain links TRBV7-9 with TRBJ2-2; tentatively, D is TRBD2 (5 bases). The germline V gene encodes CDR1 SEHNR and CDR2 FQNEAQ (reference sequence). The length of the CDR3 is 16 residues. Trimming pared 3 bases from V and 0 bases from J, leaving 11 bases between. CDR3 bases: TGTGCCAGCAGCTTGGGGTCGCGGGCGAACACCGGGGAGCTGTTTTTT. Translated: CASSLGSRANTGELFF.

The chain links TRBV27 to TRBJ2-5, with D possibly being TRBD1 or TRBD2 (5 bases each). Germline CDR1 MNHEY, CDR2 SMNVEV (reference sequence). The CDR3 runs to 15 residues. V was trimmed by 3 bases and J by 5 bases, leaving 16 bases between them. CDR3 loop: CASSLATSGRETQYF. CDR3 nucleotide sequence: TGTGCCAGCAGTTTGGCCACTTCGGGACGGGAGACCCAGTACTTC.

V gene TRBV7-9 combines with J gene TRBJ2-5; 14 positions match TRBD2. The DNA end is a closer match to TRBJ2-7, so the J assignment may be wrong. This CDR3 spans 15 amino acids. CDR1 is SEHNR and CDR2 is FQNEAQ in the germline V gene (reference sequence). CDR3 sequence: CASSGGLAGAYEQYF. In DNA, the CDR3 is TGTGCCAGCAGCGGGGGACTAGCGGGAGCCTACGAGCAGTACTTC.

V usage is TRBV5-4 and J usage is TRBJ2-1; D uncertain. Germline lookup yields CDR1 SGHNT and CDR2 YYREEE (reference sequence). This CDR3 is built from 12 residues. Trimming pared 4 bases from V and 15 bases from J, leaving 17 bases between. The CDR3 spells CASSQEDGSSFF. The CDR3 DNA sequence: TGTGCCAGCAGCCAAGAGGACGGCTCCTCGTTCTTC.

J is TRBJ2-5 and V is TRBV28, with TRBD2 matching over 7 bases. The CDR3 spans 16 residues. The V segment lost 10 bases and the J segment 1 base; nucleotides outside the gene matches: 15. Germline loops: CDR1 MDHEN, CDR2 SYDVKM. CDR3 region: CATIGLSSGPQETQYF. DNA for the CDR3: TGTGCCACCATCGGGTTAAGTAGCGGGCCCCAAGAGACCCAGTACTTC.

The chain has TRBV27 and TRBJ2-3; 9 nucleotides align to TRBD2. From germline, CDR1 is MNHEY and CDR2 SMNVEV (reference sequence). Trimming at V came to 5 bases and at J to 4 bases, leaving 10 bases not matched to a gene. This CDR3 spans 16 amino acids. The CDR3: CASSPLAGDRPDTQYF. In DNA, the CDR3 is TGTGCCAGCAGTCCGTTAGCGGGAGATAGGCCAGATACGCAGTATTTT.

V is TRBV5-6 and J is TRBJ2-1; weak D call: TRBD2 (5 bases). The CDR3 totals 15 residues. CDR1 is SGHDT and CDR2 is YYEEEE in the germline V gene. With 4 bases removed from V and 5 bases from J, the gap between germline ends came to 16 bases. The CDR3 spells CASSEQRAYNNEQFF. The CDR3 DNA follows: TGTGCCAGCAGCGAACAGAGGGCATACAACAATGAGCAGTTCTTC.

This clone was observed a single time. This chain links TRBV2 with TRBJ2-5; 8 bases map to TRBD1. The CDR3 is 14 amino acids. Germline V gene lookup returns CDR1 SNHLY and CDR2 FYNNEI. Trimming took 4 bases from V and 7 from J; bases not matched to a gene: 8. The CDR3 DNA reads TGTGCCAGCAGTGGCGGACAGGGTCGGGTGACCCAGTACTTC. This encodes CASSGGQGRVTQYF.

The chain joins TRBV6-1 to TRBJ2-7, with D tentatively TRBD2 (5 bases). Per the germline V gene, CDR1 is MNHNS and CDR2 is SASEGT. This CDR3 spans 14 amino acids. V shed 8 bases and J shed 3 bases, with 17 bases lying between them. CDR3 DNA: TGTGCCAGCCAAAAGTGGGGAGACGTCTACGAGCAGTACTTC. It yields the protein CASQKWGDVYEQYF.

Here the CDR3 reads CASPGPQEETQYF. CDR3 nucleotide sequence: TGTGCCAGCCCGGGACCACAAGAAGAGACCCAGTACTTC. The chain links TRBV6-1 to TRBJ2-5; D may be TRBD1 or TRBD2 (5 bases each). V lost 8 bases and J lost 3, with 13 bases in between. The CDR3 loop spans 13 amino acids. Germline V gene data show CDR1 as MNHNS and CDR2 as SASEGT.

The CDR3 sequence: CASSVGRTQASYEQYF. The CDR3 DNA sequence: TGTGCCAGCAGCGTAGGACGGACACAAGCATCCTACGAGCAGTACTTC. The V and J genes are TRBV7-8 and TRBJ2-7, with D perhaps TRBD1 (5 bases). V dropped 5 bases and J dropped 1 base, with 18 bases sitting between them. The CDR3 runs 16 residues. CDR1 is SGHVS and CDR2 is FQNEAQ in the germline V gene.

The DNA for the CDR3 is TGTGCCAGCAGCGCGCGGACAGGAAGAATTGAAAAACTGTTTTTT. Residues: CASSARTGRIEKLFF. This chain links TRBV5-8 with TRBJ1-4, with 7 bases matching TRBD1. The CDR3 extends over 15 amino acids. V was clipped by 4 bases and J by 7 bases; unmatched bases: 10. In germline, CDR1 is SGHTS, CDR2 YDEGEE.

In this sample, this clone turned up once. CDR3 nucleotides: TGTGCCAGCAGCCCATCTAGCACAGATACGCAGTATTTT. This translates into CASSPSSTDTQYF. The rearrangement links TRBV21-1 to TRBJ2-3. TRBV21-1 is a listed pseudogene. The CDR3 sequence is 13 residues long.

This clone showed up just once. This sequence joins TRBV29-1 and TRBJ2-1; D uncertain. This CDR3 region has 14 residues. Trimming cost V 7 bases and J 4 bases, with 17 bases left between them. From germline, CDR1 is SQVTM and CDR2 ANQGSEA. Here the CDR3 reads CSAPDWRNYNEQFF. The CDR3 DNA reads as TGCAGCGCCCCAGACTGGCGTAATTACAATGAGCAGTTCTTC.

The chain is built from TRBV15 and TRBJ2-3; D unresolved. The germline CDR1 and CDR2 sequences are LNHNV and YYDKDF (reference sequence). V gave up 1 base and J gave up 0 bases, with 11 bases separating them. The CDR3 length is 16 residues. DNA of the CDR3: TGTGCCACCAGCAGAGTGGGCATTTCTAGCACAGATACGCAGTATTTT. This gives the protein CATSRVGISSTDTQYF. Supplemented by reference TRBV15 and TRBJ2-3, the full variable domain reads DAMVIQNPRYQVTQFGKPVTLSCSQTLNHNVMYWYQQKSSQAPKLLFHYYDKDFNNEADTPDNFQSRRPNTSFCFLDIRSPGLGDTAMYLCATSRVGISSTDTQYFGPGTRLTVL.

A note on this clone: The sample has other DNA sequences that encode this CDR3 too. The V gene is TRBV6-5, the J gene TRBJ1-1; weak D call: TRBD1 (5 bases). Trimming left V 2 bases short and J 5 bases short, with 9 bases between. The CDR3 loop spans 13 amino acids. Germline CDR1 MNHEY, CDR2 SVGAGI. The DNA of the CDR3 is TGTGCCAGCAGTTACGGGGAGGGGACTGAAGCTTTCTTT. Amino acid sequence: CASSYGEGTEAFF.

V gene TRBV27 combines with J gene TRBJ2-3; a weak D match, TRBD2 (6 bases). Germline V gene sequence: CDR1 MNHEY, CDR2 SMNVEV (reference sequence). Trimming cost V 3 bases and J 4 bases, with 11 bases left between them. The CDR3 has 14 amino acids. The DNA of the CDR3 is TGTGCCAGCAGTTTGACTAGAATCGCAGATACGCAGTATTTT. Translating gives CASSLTRIADTQYF.

The chain combines TRBV29-1 with TRBJ2-3; TRBD2 agrees at 10 bases. CDR3 size: 16 residues. CDR1 and CDR2 (germline): SQVTM, ANQGSEA. The V and J ends lost 2 bases and 6 bases, in that order; junction bases with no gene match: 11. For the CDR3, the DNA is TGCAGCGTTGAAACGGACCCCCGAGCGGGGGGGGATACGCAGTATTTT. It specifies CSVETDPRAGGDTQYF.

This chain joins TRBV5-1 and TRBJ2-1, with D unclear. The CDR3 is 12 amino acids. The germline CDR1 and CDR2 sequences are SGHRS and YFSETQ. With 1 base removed from V and 7 bases from J, the gap between germline ends came to 6 bases. The CDR3 loop is CASSLSQNEQFF. Written as DNA, the CDR3 is TGCGCCAGCAGCTTGTCTCAGAATGAGCAGTTCTTC.

The chain uses TRBV19 and TRBJ2-2, with D tentatively TRBD1 (6 bases). V was pared by 7 bases and J by 0 bases, with 15 bases between. Germline loops: CDR1 LNHDA, CDR2 SQIVND (reference sequence). The CDR3 extends over 16 amino acids. CDR3 sequence (DNA): TGTGCCAGTACCCCCTATCAGGGGCCGAACACCGGGGAGCTGTTTTTT. Amino acid sequence: CASTPYQGPNTGELFF.

The V call is TRBV7-9, the J call TRBJ2-7; 14 bases line up with TRBD2. V trimming: 5 bases; J trimming: 2 bases; junction bases outside the gene matches: 5. Germline loops: CDR1 SEHNR, CDR2 FQNEAQ (reference sequence). The CDR3 loop spans 16 amino acids. CDR3 DNA sequence: TGTGCCAGCAGCGGGACTAGCGGGAGTGGTGCCTACGAGCAGTACTTC. Protein: CASSGTSGSGAYEQYF.

V and J are TRBV6-6 and TRBJ2-3, with 13 bases matching TRBD2. J gave up 5 bases and V 6 bases, and 8 bases lay outside the gene matches. Germline V gene sequence: CDR1 MNHNY, CDR2 SVGAGI (reference sequence). The CDR3 consists of 16 residues. CDR3 nucleotide sequence: TGTGCCAGCAGATTGGGACTAGCGGGATCAGGAGATACGCAGTATTTT. This sequence encodes CASRLGLAGSGDTQYF.

The chain has TRBV7-9 and TRBJ2-7; 8 positions agree with TRBD1. Germline V lookup: CDR1 SEHNR, CDR2 FQNEAQ (reference sequence). The CDR3 has 16 residues. The ends lost 5 bases at V and 4 bases at J; junction bases unmatched: 13. CDR3 DNA: TGTGCCAGCAGCCGTTCAGCCGGACAGGGTTTTTACGAGCAGTACTTC. Translated, it gives CASSRSAGQGFYEQYF.

The chain recombines TRBV28 with TRBJ2-2; possibly TRBD2 for D (5 bases). The germline V gene has CDR1 MDHEN and CDR2 SYDVKM. V was trimmed by 2 bases and J by 7 bases, leaving 14 bases between them. This CDR3 contains 15 residues. The chain's CDR3 is CASSLGLAGVGELFF. CDR3 nucleotide sequence: TGTGCCAGCAGTTTAGGGCTAGCCGGCGTCGGGGAGCTGTTTTTT.

A note on this clone: Other DNA sequences of this sample code for an identical CDR3. This chain uses TRBV6-1 with TRBJ2-7; D is unresolved. The CDR3 has 11 amino acids. The V gene lost 4 bases and the J gene lost 1 base, with 2 bases spanning the gap. In germline, CDR1 is MNHNS, CDR2 SASEGT. Here the CDR3 DNA reads TGTGCCAGCAGTGCATCCTACGAGCAGTACTTC. This sequence encodes CASSASYEQYF.

The chain carries TRBV7-3 and TRBJ2-1, with 9 bases fitting TRBD2. The CDR3 spans 15 residues. The J segment lost 3 bases and the V segment lost 2 bases, leaving 2 bases of the junction unmatched. Germline V gene data show CDR1 as SGHTA and CDR2 as FQGTGA. The CDR3 region has the DNA TGTGCCAGCAGCTTAGGACTAGCGTACTACAATGAGCAGTTCTTC. Translated: CASSLGLAYYNEQFF.

V and J are TRBV7-6 and TRBJ2-2, with D unresolved. V lost 6 bases to trimming and J lost 7 bases, with 9 bases between them. The CDR3 runs 12 residues. Per the germline V gene, CDR1 is SGHVS and CDR2 is FNYEAQ. The CDR3 DNA reads as TGTGCCAGCAGTTTACTTGGCGGGGAGCTGTTTTTT. It specifies CASSLLGGELFF.

This chain uses TRBV7-9 with TRBJ2-5; 9 nucleotides agree with TRBD1. This CDR3 is 16 amino acids long. Germline lookup yields CDR1 SEHNR and CDR2 FQNEAQ (reference sequence). V was clipped by 4 bases and J by 5 bases; unmatched bases: 11. The CDR3: CASSSGTGKKRETQYF. CDR3 sequence (DNA): TGTGCCAGCAGCTCTGGGACAGGGAAAAAAAGGGAGACCCAGTACTTC. Drawing the rest from reference TRBV7-9 and TRBJ2-5, the complete variable domain is DTGVSQNPRHKITKRGQNVTFRCDPISEHNRLYWYRQTLGQGPEFLTYFQNEAQLEKSRLLSDRFSAERPKGSFSTLEIQRTEQGDSAMYLCASSSGTGKKRETQYFGPGTRLLVL.

The rearrangement uses TRBV29-1 and TRBJ1-1, with a tentative D call TRBD1 (6 bases). The CDR3 extends over 13 amino acids. Germline CDR1 SQVTM, CDR2 ANQGSEA. V dropped 6 bases and J dropped 1 base, with 12 bases sitting between them. The CDR3 DNA reads TGCAGCGTCGAGGGGGGAGGGAACACTGAAGCTTTCTTT. As protein: CSVEGGGNTEAFF. The full variable domain, its missing parts supplied by reference TRBV29-1 and TRBJ1-1, is SAVISQKPSRDICQRGTSLTIQCQVDSQVTMMFWYRQQPGQSLTLIATANQGSEATYESGFVIDKFPISRPNLTFSTLTVSNMSPEDSSIYLCSVEGGGNTEAFFGQGTRLTVV.

The rearrangement links TRBV5-1 to TRBJ2-2, with 8 nucleotides matching TRBD1. V was pared by 4 bases and J by 4 bases, with 6 bases of the junction left unmatched. Germline V gene data show CDR1 as SGHRS and CDR2 as YFSETQ. There are 15 residues in the CDR3. CDR3 nucleotides: TGCGCCAGCAGCCTCGGACAGGGAGGCACCGGGGAGCTGTTTTTT. Protein product: CASSLGQGGTGELFF. Full variable domain (missing parts from reference TRBV5-1 and TRBJ2-2): KAGVTQTPRYLIKTRGQQVTLSCSPISGHRSVSWYQQTPGQGLQFLFEYFSETQRNKGNFPGRFSGRQFSNSRSEMNVSTLELGDSALYLCASSLGQGGTGELFFGEGSRLTVL.

This clone showed up just once. V usage is TRBV10-1 and J usage is TRBJ2-1, with 14 nucleotides matching TRBD2. The junction had 7 bases not matched to a gene; V was cut back by 4 bases and J by 14 bases. The CDR3 covers 14 residues. Per the germline V gene, CDR1 is WNHNN and CDR2 is SYGVQD (reference sequence). The CDR3 coding sequence is TGCGCCAGCAGTGCCTCCGGGACTAGCGGGAGCAAGTTCTTC. This gives the protein CASSASGTSGSKFF.